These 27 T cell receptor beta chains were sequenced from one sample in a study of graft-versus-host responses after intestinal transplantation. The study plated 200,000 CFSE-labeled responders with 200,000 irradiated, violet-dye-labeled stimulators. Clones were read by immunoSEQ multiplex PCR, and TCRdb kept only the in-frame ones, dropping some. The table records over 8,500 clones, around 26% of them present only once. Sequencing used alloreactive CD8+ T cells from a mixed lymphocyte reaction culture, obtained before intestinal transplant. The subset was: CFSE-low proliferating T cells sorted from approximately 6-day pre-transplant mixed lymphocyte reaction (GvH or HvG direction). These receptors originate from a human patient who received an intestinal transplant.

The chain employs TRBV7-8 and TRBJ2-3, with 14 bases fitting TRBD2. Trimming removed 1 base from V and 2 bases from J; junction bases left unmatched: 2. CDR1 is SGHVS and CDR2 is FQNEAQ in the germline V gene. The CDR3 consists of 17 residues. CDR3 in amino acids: CASSLGLAGGPTDTQYF. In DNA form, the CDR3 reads TGTGCCAGCAGCTTAGGACTAGCGGGGGGGCCCACAGATACGCAGTATTTT.

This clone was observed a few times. CDR3 sequence: CASRGTSPDNEQFF. The CDR3 DNA is TGTGCCAGCAGAGGGACTAGCCCGGACAATGAGCAGTTCTTC. The chain has TRBV2 and TRBJ2-1, with 9 bases identical to TRBD2. This CDR3 has 14 amino acids. V was clipped by 6 bases and J by 5 bases; unmatched bases: 5. Germline V CDR1 and CDR2: SNHLY, FYNNEI.

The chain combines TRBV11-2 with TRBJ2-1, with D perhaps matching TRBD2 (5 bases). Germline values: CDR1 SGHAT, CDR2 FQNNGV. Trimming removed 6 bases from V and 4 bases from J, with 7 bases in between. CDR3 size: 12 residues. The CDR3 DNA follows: TGTGCCAGCAGGAGGGATTACAATGAGCAGTTCTTC. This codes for CASRRDYNEQFF.

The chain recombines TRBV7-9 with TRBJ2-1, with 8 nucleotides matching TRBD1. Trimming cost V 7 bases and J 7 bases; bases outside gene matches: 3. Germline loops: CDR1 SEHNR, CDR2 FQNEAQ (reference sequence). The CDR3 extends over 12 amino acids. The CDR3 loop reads CASNQGANEQFF. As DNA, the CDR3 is TGTGCCAGCAATCAGGGGGCGAATGAGCAGTTCTTC.

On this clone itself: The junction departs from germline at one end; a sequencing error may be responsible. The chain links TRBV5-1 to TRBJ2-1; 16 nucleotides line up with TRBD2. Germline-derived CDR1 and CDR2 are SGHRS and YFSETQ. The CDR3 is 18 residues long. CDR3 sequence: CASTRPGLAGGHYTEQFF. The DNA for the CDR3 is TGCGCCAGCACCCGACCGGGACTAGCGGGGGGGCACTACACTGAGCAGTTCTTC.

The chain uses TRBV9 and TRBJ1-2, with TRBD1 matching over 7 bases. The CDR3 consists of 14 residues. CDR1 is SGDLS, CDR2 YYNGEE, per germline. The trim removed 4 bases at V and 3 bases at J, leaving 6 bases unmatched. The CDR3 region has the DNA TGTGCCAGCAGCCCAATGACAGGGTACTATGGCTACACCTTC. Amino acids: CASSPMTGYYGYTF.

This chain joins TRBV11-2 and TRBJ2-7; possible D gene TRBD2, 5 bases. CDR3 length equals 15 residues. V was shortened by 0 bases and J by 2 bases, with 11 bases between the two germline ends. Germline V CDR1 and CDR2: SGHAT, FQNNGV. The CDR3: CASSLERVAPYEQYF. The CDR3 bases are TGTGCCAGCAGCTTAGAGCGGGTTGCGCCCTACGAGCAGTACTTC.

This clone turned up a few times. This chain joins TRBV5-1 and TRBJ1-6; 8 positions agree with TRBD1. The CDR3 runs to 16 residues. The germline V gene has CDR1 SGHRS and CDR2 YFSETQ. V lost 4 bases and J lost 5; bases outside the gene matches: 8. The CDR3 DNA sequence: TGCGCCAGCAGCCAAACCCAGGGGGCGCATAATTCACCCCTCCACTTT. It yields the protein CASSQTQGAHNSPLHF.

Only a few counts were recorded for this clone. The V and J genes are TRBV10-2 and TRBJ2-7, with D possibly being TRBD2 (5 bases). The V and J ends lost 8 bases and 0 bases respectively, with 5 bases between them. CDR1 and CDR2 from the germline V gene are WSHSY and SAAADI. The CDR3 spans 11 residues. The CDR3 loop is CASRDSYEQYF. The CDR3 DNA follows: TGCGCCAGCCGGGACTCCTACGAGCAGTACTTC.

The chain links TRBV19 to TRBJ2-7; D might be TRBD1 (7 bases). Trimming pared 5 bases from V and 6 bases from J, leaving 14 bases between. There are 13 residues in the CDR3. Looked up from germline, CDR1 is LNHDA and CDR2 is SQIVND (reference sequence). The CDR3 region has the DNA TGTGCCAGTAGTCCCAGGGGGGCGGGCGAGCAGTACTTC. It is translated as CASSPRGAGEQYF.

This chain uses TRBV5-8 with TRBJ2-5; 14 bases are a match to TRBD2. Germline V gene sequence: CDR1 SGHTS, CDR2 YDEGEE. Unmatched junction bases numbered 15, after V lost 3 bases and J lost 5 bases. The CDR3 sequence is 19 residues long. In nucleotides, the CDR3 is TGTGCCAGCAGCTCACTACCGGGACTAGCGGGGGTTCCGTGGGAGACCCAGTACTTC. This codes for CASSSLPGLAGVPWETQYF.

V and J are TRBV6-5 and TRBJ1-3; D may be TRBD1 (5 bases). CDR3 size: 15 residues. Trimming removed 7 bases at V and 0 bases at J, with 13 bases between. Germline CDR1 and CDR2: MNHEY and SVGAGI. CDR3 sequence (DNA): TGTGCCAGCACTATCGACAGCGACTCTGGAAACACCATATATTTT. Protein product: CASTIDSDSGNTIYF.

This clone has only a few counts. In nucleotides, the CDR3 is TGTGCCAGCAGTTTAGTCAGGGGATGGTCACCCCTCCACTTT. Protein: CASSLVRGWSPLHF. The chain carries TRBV27 and TRBJ1-6, with D perhaps matching TRBD1 (6 bases). V lost 2 bases to trimming and J lost 10 bases, with 12 bases between them. CDR1 and CDR2 (germline): MNHEY, SMNVEV (reference sequence). The CDR3 covers 14 residues.

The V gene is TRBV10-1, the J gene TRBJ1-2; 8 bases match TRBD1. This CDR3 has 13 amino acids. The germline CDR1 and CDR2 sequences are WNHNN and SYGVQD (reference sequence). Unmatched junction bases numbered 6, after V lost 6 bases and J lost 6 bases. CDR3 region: CASSSGQGNGYTF. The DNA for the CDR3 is TGCGCCAGCAGCTCCGGACAGGGTAATGGCTACACCTTC.

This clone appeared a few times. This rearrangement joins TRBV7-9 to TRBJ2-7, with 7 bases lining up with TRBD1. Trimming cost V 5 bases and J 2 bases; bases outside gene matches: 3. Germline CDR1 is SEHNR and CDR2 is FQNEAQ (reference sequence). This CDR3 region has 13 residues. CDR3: CASSPGQTYEQYF. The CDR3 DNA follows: TGTGCCAGCAGCCCGGGACAGACCTACGAGCAGTACTTC.

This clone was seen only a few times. The CDR3 coding sequence is TGTGCCAGTAGTCGGTGGGCAGGGGCCGCCGGAGAAGAGACCCAGTACTTC. Protein sequence: CASSRWAGAAGEETQYF. V usage is TRBV19 and J usage is TRBJ2-5; possible D gene TRBD1, 6 bases. V lost 5 bases and J 3 bases, leaving 22 bases between the germline ends. The germline gives CDR1 LNHDA, CDR2 SQIVND (reference sequence). The CDR3 covers 17 residues.

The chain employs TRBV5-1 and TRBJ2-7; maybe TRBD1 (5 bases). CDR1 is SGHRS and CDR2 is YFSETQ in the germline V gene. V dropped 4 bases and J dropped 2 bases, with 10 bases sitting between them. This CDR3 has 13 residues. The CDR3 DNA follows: TGCGCCAGCAGCGGGGCAGGGACCTACGAGCAGTACTTC. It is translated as CASSGAGTYEQYF. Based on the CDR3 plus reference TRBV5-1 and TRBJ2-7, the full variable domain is KAGVTQTPRYLIKTRGQQVTLSCSPISGHRSVSWYQQTPGQGLQFLFEYFSETQRNKGNFPGRFSGRQFSNSRSEMNVSTLELGDSALYLCASSGAGTYEQYFGPGTRLTVT.

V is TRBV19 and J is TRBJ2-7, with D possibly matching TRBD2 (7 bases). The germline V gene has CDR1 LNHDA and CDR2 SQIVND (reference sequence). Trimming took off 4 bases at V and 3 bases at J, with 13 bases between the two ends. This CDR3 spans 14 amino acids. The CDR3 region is CASSSAGANYEQYF. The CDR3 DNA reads TGTGCCAGTAGTAGTGCGGGGGCGAACTACGAGCAGTACTTC.

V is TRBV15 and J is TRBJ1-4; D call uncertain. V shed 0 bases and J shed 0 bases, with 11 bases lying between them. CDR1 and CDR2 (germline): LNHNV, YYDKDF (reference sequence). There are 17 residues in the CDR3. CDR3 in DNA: TGTGCCACCAGCAGAGATAGTGTCGGAGCAACTAATGAAAAACTGTTTTTT. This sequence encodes CATSRDSVGATNEKLFF.

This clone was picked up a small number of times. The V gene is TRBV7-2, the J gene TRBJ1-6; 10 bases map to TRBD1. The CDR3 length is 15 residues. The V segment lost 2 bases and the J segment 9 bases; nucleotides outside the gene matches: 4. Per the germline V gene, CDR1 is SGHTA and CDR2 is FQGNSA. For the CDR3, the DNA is TGTGCCAGCAGCTTAATCGGACAGGGGGGTTCACCCCTCCACTTT. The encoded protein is CASSLIGQGGSPLHF.

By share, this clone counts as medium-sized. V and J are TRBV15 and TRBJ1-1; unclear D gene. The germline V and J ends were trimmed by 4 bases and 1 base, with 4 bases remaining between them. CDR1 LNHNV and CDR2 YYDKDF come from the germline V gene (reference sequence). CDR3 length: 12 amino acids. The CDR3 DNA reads TGTGCCACCAGCATGGCGAACACTGAAGCTTTCTTT. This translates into CATSMANTEAFF.

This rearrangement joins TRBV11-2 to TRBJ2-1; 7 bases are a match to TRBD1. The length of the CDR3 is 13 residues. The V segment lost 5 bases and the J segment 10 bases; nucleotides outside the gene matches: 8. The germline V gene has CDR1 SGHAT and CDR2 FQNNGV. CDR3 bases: TGTGCCAGCAGCCAGCAACCGGGACAGGAGCAGTTCTTC. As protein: CASSQQPGQEQFF.

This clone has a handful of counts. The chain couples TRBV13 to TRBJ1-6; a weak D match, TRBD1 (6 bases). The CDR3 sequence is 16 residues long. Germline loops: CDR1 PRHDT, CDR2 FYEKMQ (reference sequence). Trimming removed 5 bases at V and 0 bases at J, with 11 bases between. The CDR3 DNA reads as TGTGCCAGCAGCCCCACAGGGAGCTCCTATAATTCACCCCTCCACTTT. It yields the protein CASSPTGSSYNSPLHF.

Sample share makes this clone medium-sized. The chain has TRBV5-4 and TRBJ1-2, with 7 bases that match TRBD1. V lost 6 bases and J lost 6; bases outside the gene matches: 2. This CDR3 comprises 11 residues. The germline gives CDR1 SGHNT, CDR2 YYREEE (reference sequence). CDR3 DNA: TGTGCCAGCACCGGGACAGATGGCTACACCTTC. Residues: CASTGTDGYTF.

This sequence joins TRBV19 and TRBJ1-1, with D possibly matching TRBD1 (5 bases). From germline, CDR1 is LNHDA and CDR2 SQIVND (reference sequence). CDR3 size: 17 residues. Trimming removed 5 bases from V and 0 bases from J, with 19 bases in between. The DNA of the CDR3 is TGTGCCAGTAGTCCTCAGGGAACATATTTCATGAACACTGAAGCTTTCTTT. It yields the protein CASSPQGTYFMNTEAFF.

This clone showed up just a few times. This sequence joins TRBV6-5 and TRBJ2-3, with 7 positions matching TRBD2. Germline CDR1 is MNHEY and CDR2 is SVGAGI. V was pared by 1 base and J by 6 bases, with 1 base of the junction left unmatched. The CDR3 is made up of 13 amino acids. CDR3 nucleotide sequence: TGTGCCAGCAGTTACTACGGGGGGGATACGCAGTATTTT. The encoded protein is CASSYYGGDTQYF.

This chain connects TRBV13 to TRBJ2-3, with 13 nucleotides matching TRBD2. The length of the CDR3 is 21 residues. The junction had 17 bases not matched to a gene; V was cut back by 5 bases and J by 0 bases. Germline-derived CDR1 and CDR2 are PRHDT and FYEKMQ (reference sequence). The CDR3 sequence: CASSPTGGLAGTLISTDTQYF. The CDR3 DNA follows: TGTGCCAGCAGCCCCACCGGGGGACTAGCGGGGACCTTAATAAGCACAGATACGCAGTATTTT.